These 8 T cell receptor beta chains share one sample of origin, sequenced in a study of blood T cell repertoires in COVID-19. Here immunoSEQ multiplex PCR was the method, and the copy in TCRdb shows in-frame clones only, minus some. The data hold about 370,000 clones, with 80% to 90% observed a single time. The sequenced sample consisted of peripheral blood. These receptors originate from a woman under 40 with COVID-19, enrolled during active disease.

This chain links TRBV28 with TRBJ2-7; 11 nucleotides agree with TRBD2. This CDR3 comprises 16 residues. V trimming: 4 bases; J trimming: 4 bases; junction bases outside the gene matches: 9. Germline CDR1 reads MDHEN; CDR2 reads SYDVKM. The CDR3 region has the DNA TGTGCCAGCAGTTCCCCCCATAGCGGGAGGGGGTACGAGCAGTACTTC. It codes for CASSSPHSGRGYEQYF. The full variable domain, rest sourced from reference TRBV28 and TRBJ2-7, is DVKVTQSSRYLVKRTGEKVFLECVQDMDHENMFWYRQDPGLGLRLIYFSYDVKMKEKGDIPEGYSVSREKKERFSLILESASTNQTSMYLCASSSPHSGRGYEQYFGPGTRLTVT.

This clone was seen a few times. The rearrangement joins TRBV4-1 to TRBJ2-3, with D hard to call. This CDR3 spans 15 amino acids. The germline V gene encodes CDR1 MGHRA and CDR2 YSYEKL. Trimming shortened V by 1 base and J by 0 bases, and 8 bases separated the two germline ends. CDR3 sequence reads: CASSQATTSTDTQYF. CDR3 DNA sequence: TGCGCCAGCAGCCAAGCAACTACCAGCACAGATACGCAGTATTTT.

The V call is TRBV7-2, the J call TRBJ2-3; D perhaps matches TRBD1 (5 bases). The CDR3 loop spans 15 amino acids. Trimming pared 3 bases from V and 5 bases from J, leaving 15 bases between. In germline, CDR1 is SGHTA, CDR2 FQGNSA. The DNA for the CDR3 is TGTGCCAGCAGCTTCGGACACTCCTCGGGAGATACGCAGTATTTT. As protein: CASSFGHSSGDTQYF.

This clone was observed a single time. V gene TRBV2 combines with J gene TRBJ2-2; 8 bases line up with TRBD2. The CDR3 has 13 amino acids. V dropped 8 bases and J dropped 6; count of bases not matched to a gene: 5. From germline, CDR1 is SNHLY and CDR2 FYNNEI. DNA for the CDR3: TGTGCCAGCGGAAGGACTAGCTCCGGGGAGCTGTTTTTT. It is translated as CASGRTSSGELFF.

This clone was observed once. The gene calls are TRBV18 and TRBJ2-6; TRBD1 agrees at 7 bases. Germline-derived CDR1 and CDR2 are KGHSH and LQKENI. J was trimmed by 0 bases and V by 5 bases; bases with no gene match: 7. This CDR3 spans 17 amino acids. This CDR3 is CASSSPGQPSGANVLTF. Here the CDR3 DNA reads TGTGCCAGCTCATCGCCGGGACAGCCCTCTGGGGCCAACGTCCTGACTTTC.

V and J are TRBV19 and TRBJ2-1; 8 bases are a match to TRBD2. This CDR3 has 15 amino acids. The germline V gene encodes CDR1 LNHDA and CDR2 SQIVND (reference sequence). The J segment lost 5 bases and the V segment lost 5 bases, leaving 8 bases of the junction unmatched. The CDR3 sequence: CASSFSGSNNNEQFF. Here the CDR3 DNA reads TGTGCCAGTAGTTTCAGCGGGAGTAACAACAATGAGCAGTTCTTC. The whole variable domain, filled in from reference TRBV19 and TRBJ2-1, reads DGGITQSPKYLFRKEGQNVTLSCEQNLNHDAMYWYRQDPGQGLRLIYYSQIVNDFQKGDIAEGYSVSREKKESFPLTVTSAQKNPTAFYLCASSFSGSNNNEQFFGPGTRLTVL.

In this sample, this clone turned up a few times. For the CDR3, the DNA is TGTGCCAGCAGCACGGTCGGGGGGCTTAGCTATGGCTACACCTTC. Protein product: CASSTVGGLSYGYTF. J is TRBJ1-2 and V is TRBV28; D perhaps matches TRBD1 (6 bases). The CDR3 runs to 15 residues. V was clipped by 6 bases and J by 4 bases, with 18 bases between them. The V gene's germline CDR1 is MDHEN and CDR2 SYDVKM.

The chain links TRBV29-1 to TRBJ1-1; D call uncertain. The CDR3 contains 10 residues. The V end was cut by 7 bases, the J end by 2 bases, with 5 bases between. The germline V gene encodes CDR1 SQVTM and CDR2 ANQGSEA. The CDR3 spells CSGKNTEAFF. The CDR3 DNA reads TGCAGCGGTAAAAACACTGAAGCTTTCTTT.